A selection of T cell receptor beta chains follows, all from one sample in a study of T cell repertoires in cytomegalovirus infection. TCRdb re-derived calls from the reads in MiXCR, one entry per CDR3 protein. The sample has 200,000 to 300,000 distinct CDR3 sequences, 9% to 15% seen once. The specimen sequenced was PBMCs. These receptors were obtained from a human donor in good health (CMV status not recorded). Some clones in this sample may be carry-over from other donors' samples. CDR3s include the opening cysteine and the closing phenylalanine or tryptophan. Fields, in order: V gene, J gene, clone size, D gene, CDR3 protein, CDR3 DNA. A D gene is named only where the DNA matches it firmly. Clone size, where shown, is once, few, many, or a class for clones that have expanded.

V gene: TRBV7-7
J gene: TRBJ2-5
clone size: -
D gene: -
CDR3 protein: CASSLGGTDQETQYF
CDR3 DNA: TGTGCCAGCAGCTTAGGGGGGACGGATCAAGAGACCCAGTACTTC

V gene: TRBV25-1
J gene: TRBJ1-2
clone size: -
D gene: -
CDR3 protein: CASSEQGSLPGYTF
CDR3 DNA: TGTGCCAGCAGTGAACAGGGGTCTTTGCCTGGCTACACCTTC

V gene: TRBV12-3/TRBV12-4
J gene: TRBJ2-7
clone size: -
D gene: TRBD1
CDR3 protein: CASSGTGTDEQYF
CDR3 DNA: TGTGCCAGCAGCGGAACCGGGACAGACGAGCAGTACTTC

V gene: TRBV6-5
J gene: TRBJ2-2
clone size: many
D gene: -
CDR3 protein: CASSYLSAGELFF
CDR3 DNA: TGTGCCAGCAGTTACCTGAGTGCCGGGGAGCTGTTTTTT

V gene: TRBV28
J gene: TRBJ1-5
clone size: -
D gene: -
CDR3 protein: CASSNTGLSNQPQHF
CDR3 DNA: TGTGCCAGCAGCAACACAGGGCTTAGCAATCAGCCCCAGCATTTT

V gene: TRBV7-2
J gene: TRBJ2-2
clone size: many
D gene: -
CDR3 protein: CASSLNPAGELFF
CDR3 DNA: TGTGCCAGCAGCTTAAACCCCGCCGGGGAGCTGTTTTTT

V gene: TRBV7-8
J gene: TRBJ1-4
clone size: many
D gene: TRBD1
CDR3 protein: CASSLLTGGGGEKLFF
CDR3 DNA: TGTGCCAGCAGCTTACTCACAGGGGGCGGAGGGGAAAAACTGTTTTTT

V gene: TRBV11-3
J gene: TRBJ2-7
clone size: -
D gene: TRBD2
CDR3 protein: CASSPREGYEQYF
CDR3 DNA: TGTGCCAGCAGCCCGAGGGAGGGGTACGAGCAGTACTTC

V gene: TRBV2
J gene: TRBJ2-1
clone size: many
D gene: -
CDR3 protein: CASSYGIGTGRFHNEQFF
CDR3 DNA: TGTGCCAGCAGTTATGGGATAGGTACGGGAAGATTCCACAATGAGCAGTTCTTC

V gene: TRBV6-6
J gene: TRBJ2-5
clone size: -
D gene: -
CDR3 protein: CASSYPDNTETQYF
CDR3 DNA: TGTGCCAGCAGTTACCCGGACAATACGGAGACCCAGTACTTC